This TCR beta chain was identified during a study of blood T cell repertoires in COVID-19. Study summary: Some COVID-19 samples were acute and others convalescent; all came from the United States, Italy and Spain.

CDR1 and CDR2 from the germline V gene are LGHDT and YNNKEL (reference sequence). The germline V and J ends were trimmed by 1 base and 7 bases, with 13 bases remaining between them. The CDR3 covers 14 residues. Authors' analysis steps: By means of reference gene primer amplification, nucleated cell counts were estimated. Profiling relied on immunoSEQ multiplex PCR, and the TCRdb table lists in-frame clones only, not all of them. The V and J calls and clone size were taken over from that table, and D and trimming were inferred from the DNA. Altogether roughly 190,000 clones are present, around nine tenths being singletons, with the ten largest covering approximately 4%.

The source of this sequence is a man between 18 and 29 years old with active or convalescent COVID-19. Material for sequencing was peripheral blood. The chain links TRBV3-1 (or the pseudogene TRBV3-2) to TRBJ1-2, with D tentatively TRBD1 (6 bases). The CDR3 loop reads CASSQVTRGGGYTF. The CDR3 bases are TGTGCCAGCAGCCAAGTTACTAGGGGGGGTGGCTACACCTTC.